This record concerns one T cell receptor (beta chain) sequence. Its specificity is not known. Frozen-stored PBMCs produced roughly 2 micrograms of genomic DNA for TCR beta libraries. The data stem from a study of cytotoxic CD8 clonotypes in ibrutinib-treated CLL. V lost 3 bases, J lost 8 bases, and 6 bases stayed unmatched. The CDR3 runs 14 residues. Per the germline V gene, CDR1 is LNHDA and CDR2 is SQIVND (reference sequence). Profiled with immunoSEQ multiplex PCR; TCRdb holds only in-frame clones, not every one. The sample has some 130,000 clones; 75% to 90% are singletons. Study-wide results and limits: Patients showed higher baseline clonality than age-matched healthy donors, and it tracked circulating CD8+ T-cell counts. There were differences in sampling times between sustained-remission and progressing patients.

Sequenced material: PBMCs, taken after 24 months of ibrutinib treatment. The chain joins TRBV19 to TRBJ1-2, with 10 bases aligning to TRBD1. The TCR was taken from a human donor with chronic lymphocytic leukemia. CDR3 coding DNA: TGTGCCAGTAGTATTACAGGACAGGGGGGCGGCTACACCTTC. It encodes CASSITGQGGGYTF.